This entry lists 4 T cell receptor beta chains sequenced from one sample in a study of blood T cell repertoires in COVID-19. The protocol was immunoSEQ multiplex PCR, while the TCRdb copy is restricted to in-frame clones and leaves out a portion. The data contain 200,000 or so clones, 81% of them singletons. Sequenced material: peripheral blood. These receptor sequences come from a woman older than 75 with COVID-19, enrolled during active disease.

The gene calls are TRBV19 and TRBJ1-2; D is unclear. Germline V lookup: CDR1 LNHDA, CDR2 SQIVND (reference sequence). The CDR3 runs to 15 residues. The V gene lost 2 bases and the J gene lost 7 bases, with 17 bases spanning the gap. The CDR3 DNA reads TGTGCCAGTAGTATAAGCCCCGTACGATCGGGTGGCTACACCTTC. This gives the protein CASSISPVRSGGYTF.

The rearrangement uses TRBV24-1 and TRBJ2-1, with 8 bases that match TRBD1. Germline V lookup: CDR1 KGHDR, CDR2 SFDVKD. The CDR3 runs to 17 residues. V trimming: 1 base; J trimming: 5 bases; junction bases outside the gene matches: 9. CDR3 DNA sequence: TGTGCCACCAGTGATTTAGGCCCCAGGGGGCAAGACAATGAGCAGTTCTTC. As protein: CATSDLGPRGQDNEQFF.

The CDR3 region has the DNA TGTGCCAGCAGTGAATGGCAGGGAAGCTCCTACGAGCAGTACTTC. Amino acid sequence: CASSEWQGSSYEQYF. V is TRBV2 and J is TRBJ2-7, with D possibly being TRBD1 (5 bases). This CDR3 has 15 residues. Germline values: CDR1 SNHLY, CDR2 FYNNEI. V dropped 2 bases and J dropped 0 bases, with 11 bases sitting between them.

This clone was observed a single time. The V call is TRBV7-8, the J call TRBJ2-1; D gene ambiguous. Germline V CDR1 and CDR2: SGHVS, FQNEAQ. V lost 5 bases and J lost 3, with 8 bases in between. The CDR3 runs to 13 residues. This CDR3 reads CASSPVYYNEQFF. The DNA for the CDR3 is TGTGCCAGCAGCCCGGTCTACTACAATGAGCAGTTCTTC.